A selection of T cell receptor beta chains follows, all from one sample in a study of monozygotic twins with inflammatory bowel disease. TCRdb reprocessed the 5' RACE reads and keeps a single row for each CDR3 protein, giving no DNA. This sample's table reports 110,000 to 150,000 distinct CDR3 sequences. The sequenced sample consisted of blood. The origin of the receptors is a human donor with ulcerative colitis or Crohn's disease, or a healthy co-twin of an affected twin (not recorded which). CDR3s include the opening cysteine and the closing phenylalanine or tryptophan.

v_gene	j_gene	len	CDR3aa
TRBV7-2	TRBJ2-7	14	CASSGRQGPYEQYF
TRBV6-2/TRBV6-3	TRBJ2-7	13	CASSSPEIYEQYF
TRBV5-5	TRBJ2-7	13	CASRGTEKYEQYF
TRBV19	TRBJ2-1	15	CASSENRDFNNEQFF
TRBV12-3/TRBV12-4	TRBJ1-1	14	CASSLKRENTEAFF
TRBV4-2	TRBJ1-5	15	CASSQSGDLNQPQHF
TRBV5-1	TRBJ2-3	16	CASSLDTGAVPDTQYF
TRBV20-1	TRBJ2-1	14	CSATAGGSYNEQFF
TRBV5-6	TRBJ2-1	12	CASSSARYEQFF
TRBV5-1	TRBJ2-5	15	CASRHRTGGIETQYF
TRBV3-1	TRBJ2-7	14	CASSKRQGDYEQYF
TRBV20-1	TRBJ1-1	14	CSAYPQLMNTEAFF
TRBV20-1	TRBJ2-5	12	CSATPGLETQYF
TRBV3-1	TRBJ2-5	16	CASSQERREWWETQYF
TRBV5-1	TRBJ1-1	16	CASSLVSGGTNTEAFF
TRBV9	TRBJ2-7	14	CASSVDRNSYEQYF
TRBV27	TRBJ1-2	14	CASSSPGQSYGYTF
TRBV6-5	TRBJ1-2	16	CANQLRSTLTNYGYTF
TRBV20-1	TRBJ2-3	11	CSAESGSTQYF
TRBV7-3	TRBJ2-3	14	CASSLSAGEDTQYF
TRBV25-1	TRBJ1-1	13	CASRSGLNTEAFF
TRBV7-2	TRBJ1-1	14	CASTFGQANTEAFF
TRBV3-1	TRBJ2-1	15	CASSQLTWPGDEQFF
TRBV5-1	TRBJ2-5	14	CASSSGTDQETQYF
TRBV18	TRBJ1-2	13	CTSSHGDLYGYTF
TRBV6-5	TRBJ2-3	16	CASSFSSGRYTDTQYF
TRBV24-1	TRBJ2-7	13	CATSQAVLRGQYF
TRBV30	TRBJ2-7	15	CAWSGATGRISEQYF
TRBV7-3	TRBJ2-1	13	CASSLTGYNEQFF
TRBV27	TRBJ1-6	18	CASSPRAGGAAYNSPLHF
TRBV5-4	TRBJ2-2	16	CASSLGGTLNTGELFF
TRBV5-1	TRBJ2-7	15	CASSFGTGVPYEQYF